This T cell receptor beta chain was captured by sequencing in a study of cytomegalovirus exposure and HLA in healthy donors. Repertoires were generated with immunoSEQ multiplex PCR, while TCRdb's copy carries only in-frame clones and drops some. The sample yields some 130,000 clones, 89% seen once. J gave up 7 bases and V 6 bases, and 18 bases lay outside the gene matches. Germline V lookup: CDR1 SQVTM, CDR2 ANQGSEA. The CDR3 is 15 residues long. The rearrangement joins TRBV29-1 to TRBJ2-7; 7 bases agree with TRBD1. This TCR was sampled from a woman between 18 and 29 years old in good health and CMV-seronegative. The sequenced sample consisted of PBMCs. Here the CDR3 reads CSVAKGTVGDGEQYF. Written as DNA, the CDR3 is TGCAGCGTCGCCAAAGGGACAGTTGGGGACGGGGAGCAGTACTTC.